Below, 12 T cell receptor beta chains from the same sample are listed, as sequenced in a study of cytotoxic CD8 clonotypes in ibrutinib-treated CLL. Assay used: immunoSEQ multiplex PCR; TCRdb lists only in-frame clones, some missing. This sample has 150,000 or so clones, with approximately 80% found just once. Here the sequenced sample was PBMCs, taken after 12 months of ibrutinib treatment. Every receptor here comes from a human donor with chronic lymphocytic leukemia.

Points on this clone: Sequence at one end of the junction differs from germline and may be a read error. This chain connects TRBV4-2 to TRBJ2-7; D unclear. Looked up from germline, CDR1 is LGHNA and CDR2 is YNFKEQ. This CDR3 comprises 14 residues. CDR3 sequence: CTSSQDRLSYEQYF. CDR3 nucleotides: TGTACCAGCAGCCAAGATCGGCTGTCCTACGAGCAGTACTTC.

The V and J genes are TRBV28 and TRBJ1-2; D ambiguous. CDR1 and CDR2 from the germline V gene are MDHEN and SYDVKM. The CDR3 runs to 15 residues. Trimming left V 6 bases short and J 7 bases short, with 21 bases between. This CDR3 reads CASSGVGVPLGGYTF. CDR3 nucleotide sequence: TGTGCCAGCAGCGGGGTTGGAGTACCCCTGGGTGGCTACACCTTC.

This rearrangement joins TRBV5-5 to TRBJ1-1; a possible D gene is TRBD1 (5 bases). The CDR3 length is 14 residues. The germline gives CDR1 SGHKS, CDR2 YYEKEE (reference sequence). V dropped 4 bases and J dropped 2 bases, with 12 bases sitting between them. CDR3 nucleotide sequence: TGTGCCAGCAGCCCGCAGGGAGTTAACACTGAAGCTTTCTTT. Translated, it gives CASSPQGVNTEAFF. The complete variable domain, with remaining parts taken from reference TRBV5-5 and TRBJ1-1, reads DAGVTQSPTHLIKTRGQQVTLRCSPISGHKSVSWYQQVLGQGPQFIFQYYEKEERGRGNFPDRFSARQFPNYSSELNVNALLLGDSALYLCASSPQGVNTEAFFGQGTRLTVV.

The rearrangement uses TRBV30 and TRBJ1-2; D not certain. This CDR3 region has 16 residues. Trimming stripped 3 bases from V and 4 bases from J, with 21 bases between. Germline CDR1 reads GTSNPN; CDR2 reads SVGIG (reference sequence). The CDR3 DNA reads TGTGCCTGGAGCCTGTTGGGAAAACTGTCTTCCTATGGCTACACCTTC. Protein: CAWSLLGKLSSYGYTF.

This chain connects TRBV5-4 to TRBJ2-7; TRBD2 aligns across 8 bases. V gave up 0 bases and J gave up 0 bases; unmatched junction bases: 8. The CDR3 runs 17 residues. The germline gives CDR1 SGHNT, CDR2 YYREEE (reference sequence). The chain's CDR3 is CASSLGATGTSSYEQYF. Here the CDR3 DNA reads TGTGCCAGCAGCTTGGGGGCCACGGGGACTAGCTCCTACGAGCAGTACTTC.

This clone showed up just a few times. CDR3 sequence reads: CASSLLAGPYNEQFF. CDR3 bases: TGTGCCAGCAGTTTACTAGCGGGTCCCTACAATGAGCAGTTCTTC. The chain uses TRBV7-3 and TRBJ2-1, with TRBD2 identical over 9 bases. The ends lost 6 bases at V and 2 bases at J; junction bases unmatched: 5. CDR3 length: 15 amino acids. The V gene's germline CDR1 is SGHTA and CDR2 FQGTGA.

This clone was found a few times. This rearrangement joins TRBV6-5 to TRBJ1-3; D perhaps matches TRBD1 (5 bases). CDR1 is MNHEY and CDR2 is SVGAGI in the germline V gene. V shed 6 bases and J shed 5 bases, with 14 bases lying between them. There are 14 residues in the CDR3. This CDR3 is CASSNGQGRNTIYF. CDR3 sequence (DNA): TGTGCCAGCAGCAACGGGCAGGGCAGAAACACCATATATTTT.

For the CDR3, the DNA is TGTGCCAGCAGCAGGGGGCACCGCACAGATACGCAGTATTTT. Translation gives CASSRGHRTDTQYF. This rearrangement joins TRBV7-6 to TRBJ2-3; the match to TRBD1 covers 7 bases. From germline, CDR1 is SGHVS and CDR2 FNYEAQ. CDR3 length equals 14 residues. J gave up 1 base and V 5 bases, and 3 bases lay outside the gene matches.

The CDR3 region is CASSFPGGDYGYTF. CDR3 bases: TGTGCCAGCAGTTTCCCAGGGGGAGACTATGGCTACACCTTC. The chain couples TRBV28 to TRBJ1-2, with 7 bases lining up with TRBD1. CDR1 is MDHEN, CDR2 SYDVKM, per germline. Losses at the gene ends were 3 bases for V and 3 bases for J; bases not matched to a gene: 4. This CDR3 has 14 amino acids.

This clone is a singleton in its sample. This rearrangement joins TRBV27 to TRBJ1-2; no definite D call. Germline V gives CDR1 MNHEY, CDR2 SMNVEV (reference sequence). Trimming cost V 2 bases and J 7 bases, with 23 bases left between them. The CDR3 runs 17 residues. CDR3 residues: CASSLTPRLGWMIGYTF. The DNA for the CDR3 is TGTGCCAGCAGTTTAACCCCCCGGCTGGGTTGGATGATTGGCTACACCTTC.

This clone has a handful of counts. The chain recombines TRBV30 with TRBJ1-1; D unclear. The V gene's germline CDR1 is GTSNPN and CDR2 SVGIG (reference sequence). The CDR3 has 11 residues. CDR3 bases: TGTGCTTCACACCGGAACACTGAAGCTTTCTTT. Translated: CASHRNTEAFF.

Only one count was recorded for this clone. This chain uses TRBV6-5 with TRBJ1-5; 7 bases are a match to TRBD1. V gave up 6 bases and J gave up 0 bases; unmatched junction bases: 8. CDR1 and CDR2 from the germline V gene are MNHEY and SVGAGI. This CDR3 is 16 amino acids long. The CDR3 spells CASRYDRAYSNQPQHF. The CDR3 DNA sequence: TGTGCCAGCAGGTACGACAGGGCGTATAGCAATCAGCCCCAGCATTTT.